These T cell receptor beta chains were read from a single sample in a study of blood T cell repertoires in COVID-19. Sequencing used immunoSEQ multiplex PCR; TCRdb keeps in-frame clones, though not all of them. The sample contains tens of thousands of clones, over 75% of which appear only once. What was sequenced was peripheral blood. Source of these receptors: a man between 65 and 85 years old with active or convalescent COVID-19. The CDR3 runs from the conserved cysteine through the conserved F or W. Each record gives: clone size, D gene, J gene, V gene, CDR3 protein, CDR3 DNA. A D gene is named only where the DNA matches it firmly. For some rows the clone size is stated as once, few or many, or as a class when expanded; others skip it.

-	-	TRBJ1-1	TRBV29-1	CSVEIRGAEAFF	TGCAGCGTTGAAATACGAGGAGCTGAAGCTTTCTTT
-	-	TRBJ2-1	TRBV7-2	CASSSTRTEFF	TGTGCCAGCAGCTCAACTAGGACGGAGTTCTTC
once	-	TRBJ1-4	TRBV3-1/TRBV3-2	CASKVGAGGKLFF	TGTGCCAGCAAGGTGGGGGCTGGGGGAAAACTGTTTTTT
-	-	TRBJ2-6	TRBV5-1	CASSLNNVGAGANVLTF	TGCGCCAGCAGCCTTAATAACGTGGGAGCTGGGGCCAACGTCCTGACTTTC
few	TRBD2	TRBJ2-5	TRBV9	CASSVGLAAQETQYF	TGTGCCAGCAGCGTAGGGCTAGCGGCTCAAGAGACCCAGTACTTC
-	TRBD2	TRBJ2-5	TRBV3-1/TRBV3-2	CASSQAEWPSGRRTQYF	TGTGCCAGCAGCCAAGCCGAGTGGCCTAGCGGGAGACGAACCCAGTACTTC
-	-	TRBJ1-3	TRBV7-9	CASSFWLDTIYF	TGTGCCAGCAGCTTTTGGTTAGACACCATATATTTT
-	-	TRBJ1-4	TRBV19	CASSQNSVGGEKLFF	TGTGCCAGTAGCCAAAACAGCGTGGGGGGTGAAAAACTGTTTTTT
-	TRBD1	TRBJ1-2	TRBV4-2	CASSQGQGGYGYTF	TGTGCCAGCAGCCAAGGACAGGGGGGCTATGGCTACACCTTC
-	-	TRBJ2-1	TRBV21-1	CASLKWGRVSYNEQFF	TGTGCCAGCTTAAAATGGGGCCGGGTCTCCTACAATGAGCAGTTCTTC
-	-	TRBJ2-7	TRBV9	CASSPQVEYEQYF	TGTGCCAGCAGCCCCCAGGTGGAATACGAGCAGTACTTC
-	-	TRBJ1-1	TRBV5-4	CASSRTELNTEAFF	TGTGCCAGCAGCCGGACAGAGTTGAACACTGAAGCTTTCTTT
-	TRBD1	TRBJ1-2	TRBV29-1	CSGTGVDYGYTF	TGCAGCGGGACAGGGGTGGACTATGGCTACACCTTC
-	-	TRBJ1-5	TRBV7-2	CASSLQGSPGNQPQHF	TGTGCCAGCAGCTTACAGGGGAGTCCAGGCAATCAGCCCCAGCATTTT
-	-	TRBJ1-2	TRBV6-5	CASSYILGSNYGYTF	TGTGCCAGCAGTTACATTCTTGGCTCTAACTATGGCTACACCTTC
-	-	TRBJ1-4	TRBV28	CASSFLSSATNEKLFF	TGTGCCAGCAGTTTCCTTTCCTCCGCAACTAATGAAAAACTGTTTTTT
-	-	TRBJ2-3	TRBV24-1	CATSDPSSAITDTQYF	TGTGCCACCAGTGACCCCTCCAGCGCCATCACAGATACGCAGTATTTT
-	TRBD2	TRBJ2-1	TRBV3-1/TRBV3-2	CASSQDGFPLRERNEQFF	TGTGCCAGCAGCCAAGATGGATTCCCCCTGCGGGAGCGCAATGAGCAGTTCTTC
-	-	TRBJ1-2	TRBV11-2	CASSLGPGKAGTF	TGTGCCAGCAGCTTAGGTCCAGGGAAGGCTGGCACCTTC
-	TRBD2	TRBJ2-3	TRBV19	CASSIRAGGSTDTQYF	TGTGCCAGTAGTATCCGGGCGGGAGGGTCGACAGATACGCAGTATTTT
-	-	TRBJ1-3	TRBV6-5	CASSYGWGLSGNTIYF	TGTGCCAGCAGTTACGGTTGGGGGCTCTCTGGAAACACCATATATTTT
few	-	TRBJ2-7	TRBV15	CATSTGGHEQYF	TGTGCCACCAGCACTGGGGGCCACGAGCAGTACTTC
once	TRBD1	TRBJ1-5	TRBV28	CASTRTGGNQPQHF	TGTGCCAGCACTCGTACAGGGGGCAATCAGCCCCAGCATTTT
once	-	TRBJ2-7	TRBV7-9	CASSPGQNIDYEQYF	TGTGCCAGCAGCCCCGGACAGAACATAGACTACGAGCAGTACTTC
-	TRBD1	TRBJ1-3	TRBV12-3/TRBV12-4	CASSRGQGGTIYF	TGTGCCAGCAGCCGGGGACAGGGAGGCACCATATATTTT
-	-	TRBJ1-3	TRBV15	CATSRGETGLISGNTIYF	TGTGCCACCAGCAGGGGCGAGACCGGTCTTATCTCTGGAAACACCATATATTTT
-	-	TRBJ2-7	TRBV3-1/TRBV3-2	CASSQEDRSYEQYF	TGTGCCAGCAGCCAAGAAGACAGAAGCTACGAGCAGTACTTC
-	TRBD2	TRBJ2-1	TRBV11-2	CASSPLAGGRDEQFF	TGTGCCAGCAGCCCCTTAGCGGGAGGTAGGGATGAGCAGTTCTTC
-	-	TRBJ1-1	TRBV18	CASSPGPEAFF	TGTGCCAGCTCACCAGGGCCTGAAGCTTTCTTT
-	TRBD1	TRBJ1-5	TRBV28	CASSLEGAGNQPQHF	TGTGCCAGCAGTTTAGAGGGGGCTGGCAATCAGCCCCAGCATTTT
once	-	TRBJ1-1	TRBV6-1	CASSEGWQGNTEAFF	TGTGCCAGCAGTGAAGGATGGCAGGGGAACACTGAAGCTTTCTTT
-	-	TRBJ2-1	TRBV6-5	CASSLAGGLNEQFF	TGTGCCAGCAGTCTAGCAGGGGGGCTTAATGAGCAGTTCTTC
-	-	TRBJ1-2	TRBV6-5	CASRYIANYGYTF	TGTGCCAGCAGATATATTGCTAACTATGGCTACACCTTC
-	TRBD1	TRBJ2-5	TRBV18	CASSGQGAIQETQYF	TGTGCCAGCTCTGGACAGGGGGCGATCCAAGAGACCCAGTACTTC
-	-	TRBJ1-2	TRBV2	CASSEGGGRVYGYTF	TGTGCCAGCAGTGAAGGGGGGGGACGGGTTTATGGCTACACCTTC
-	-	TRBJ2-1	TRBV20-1	CSASTISGQFF	TGCAGTGCTTCTACGATTTCCGGGCAGTTCTTC
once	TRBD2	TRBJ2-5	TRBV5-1	CASSSGRAGETQYF	TGCGCCAGCAGTAGCGGGAGGGCCGGTGAGACCCAGTACTTC
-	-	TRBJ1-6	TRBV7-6	CASSLASRATNSPLHF	TGTGCCAGCAGCTTAGCTAGCAGGGCCACTAATTCACCCCTCCACTTT
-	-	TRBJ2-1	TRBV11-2	CASSFQYNEQFF	TGTGCCAGCAGCTTCCAGTACAATGAGCAGTTCTTC
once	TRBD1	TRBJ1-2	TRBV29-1	CSVQGLNGYTF	TGCAGCGTACAGGGGCTGAATGGCTACACCTTC
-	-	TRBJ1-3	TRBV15	CATRGGEGKNGNTIYF	TGTGCCACCCGCGGGGGAGAGGGGAAGAACGGAAACACCATATATTTT
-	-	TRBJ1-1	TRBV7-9	CASSPQGYLEAFF	TGTGCCAGCAGCCCACAGGGTTACCTTGAAGCTTTCTTT
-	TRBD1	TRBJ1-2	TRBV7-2	CASSARQGGGYTF	TGTGCCAGCAGCGCCCGACAGGGGGGCGGCTACACCTTC
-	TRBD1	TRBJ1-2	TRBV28	CASSSTRDSNYGYTF	TGTGCCAGCAGTTCCACCCGGGACAGTAACTATGGCTACACCTTC
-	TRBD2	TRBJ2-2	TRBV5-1	CASSPLAGGNTGELFF	TGCGCCAGCAGCCCACTAGCGGGAGGGAACACCGGGGAGCTGTTTTTT
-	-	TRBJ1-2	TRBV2	CASRLTGYGYTF	TGTGCCAGCAGGCTTACCGGCTATGGCTACACCTTC
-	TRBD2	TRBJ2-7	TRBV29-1	CSVRLAGGPYEQYF	TGCAGCGTCCGACTAGCGGGAGGACCCTACGAGCAGTACTTC
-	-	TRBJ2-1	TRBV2	CASRRISSPNNEQFF	TGTGCCAGCAGGAGGATAAGTTCCCCCAACAATGAGCAGTTCTTC
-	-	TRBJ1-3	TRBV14	CASSQDQVRTSGNTIYF	TGTGCCAGCAGCCAAGATCAGGTCAGAACCTCTGGAAACACCATATATTTT
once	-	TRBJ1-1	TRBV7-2	CASTTTRGRTEAFF	TGTGCCAGCACCACAACACGGGGGAGGACTGAAGCTTTCTTT
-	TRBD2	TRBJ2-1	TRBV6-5	CASRRRSGRANEQFF	TGTGCCAGCAGGCGCCGGAGCGGGAGGGCCAATGAGCAGTTCTTC
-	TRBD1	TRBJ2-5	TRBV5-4	CASSPGQVQETQYF	TGTGCCAGCAGTCCCGGACAGGTCCAAGAGACCCAGTACTTC
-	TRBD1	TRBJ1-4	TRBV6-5	CASSRTGRGEKLFF	TGTGCCAGCAGCCGGACAGGGAGGGGTGAAAAACTGTTTTTT
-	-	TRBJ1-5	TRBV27	CASSSPERGQPQHF	TGTGCCAGCAGTTCACCGGAACGGGGTCAGCCCCAGCATTTT
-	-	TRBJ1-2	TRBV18	CASSKTGTRYGYTF	TGTGCCAGCTCCAAAACAGGGACGAGGTATGGCTACACCTTC
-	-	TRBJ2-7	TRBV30	CAWSVGVSYEQYF	TGTGCCTGGAGTGTTGGAGTCTCCTACGAGCAGTACTTC
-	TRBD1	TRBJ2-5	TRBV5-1	CASSPTGGIETQYF	TGCGCCAGCAGCCCGACAGGGGGCATTGAGACCCAGTACTTC